A single sample gave rise to the 20 T cell receptor beta chains below, sequenced in a study of blood T cell repertoires in COVID-19. Assay used: immunoSEQ multiplex PCR; TCRdb lists only in-frame clones, some missing. The sample shows about 250,000 clones, roughly 88% of them seen only once. Sequences were obtained from peripheral blood. Every receptor here comes from a woman aged 25 to 39 with COVID-19, enrolled during active disease.

The V and J genes are TRBV28 and TRBJ1-1, with D hard to call. Trimming cost V 3 bases and J 0 bases, with 5 bases left between them. CDR1 and CDR2 (germline): MDHEN, SYDVKM. This CDR3 contains 13 residues. The CDR3 is CASSFPLNTEAFF. The CDR3 DNA follows: TGTGCCAGCAGTTTCCCCTTGAACACTGAAGCTTTCTTT.

The chain has TRBV11-3 and TRBJ1-2; D uncertain. The germline gives CDR1 SGHNT, CDR2 YENEEA. The CDR3 contains 14 residues. Trimming took off 2 bases at V and 4 bases at J, with 11 bases between the two ends. Written as DNA, the CDR3 is TGTGCCAGCAGCTTATCTGGAGGGATCTATGGCTACACCTTC. It yields the protein CASSLSGGIYGYTF.

This rearrangement joins TRBV11-2 to TRBJ1-6; TRBD1 is a possible D gene (6 bases). Trimming cost V 1 base and J 1 base, with 11 bases left between them. The germline gives CDR1 SGHAT, CDR2 FQNNGV. The CDR3 sequence is 17 residues long. For the CDR3, the DNA is TGTGCCAGCAGCTTAGGAAGGGGGTTGTCCTATAATTCACCCCTCCACTTT. Its protein is CASSLGRGLSYNSPLHF. The full variable domain, completed using reference TRBV11-2 and TRBJ1-6, is EAGVAQSPRYKIIEKRQSVAFWCNPISGHATLYWYQQILGQGPKLLIQFQNNGVVDDSQLPKDRFSAERLKGVDSTLKIQPAKLEDSAVYLCASSLGRGLSYNSPLHFGNGTRLTVT.

The rearrangement joins TRBV3-1 (or the pseudogene TRBV3-2) to TRBJ2-1; no definite D call. Germline CDR1 reads LGHDT; CDR2 reads YNNKEL (reference sequence). The germline V and J ends were trimmed by 1 base and 6 bases, with 4 bases remaining between them. The CDR3 extends over 12 amino acids. CDR3 nucleotide sequence: TGTGCCAGCAGCCAAGCCGTCAATGAGCAGTTCTTC. Translating gives CASSQAVNEQFF.

The chain joins TRBV28 to TRBJ2-7; TRBD2 matches at 13 bases. CDR3 length equals 15 residues. Germline-derived CDR1 and CDR2 are MDHEN and SYDVKM. J was trimmed by 7 bases and V by 8 bases; bases with no gene match: 11. CDR3 amino acids: CASSPGLAGAGEQYF. CDR3 in DNA: TGTGCCAGCTCCCCCGGACTAGCGGGGGCGGGAGAGCAGTACTTC. The full variable domain, with the rest looked up from reference TRBV28 and TRBJ2-7, is DVKVTQSSRYLVKRTGEKVFLECVQDMDHENMFWYRQDPGLGLRLIYFSYDVKMKEKGDIPEGYSVSREKKERFSLILESASTNQTSMYLCASSPGLAGAGEQYFGPGTRLTVT.

The genes are TRBV10-3 and TRBJ1-4, with unresolved D. Trimming pared 6 bases from V and 0 bases from J, leaving 17 bases between. The CDR3 has 17 residues. Germline lookup yields CDR1 ENHRY and CDR2 SYGVKD. CDR3 sequence (DNA): TGTGCCATCAGCCCCGGGCGGGAAACTACAACTAATGAAAAACTGTTTTTT. Amino acids: CAISPGRETTTNEKLFF.

The rearrangement uses TRBV9 and TRBJ1-5, with 7 bases lining up with TRBD1. V dropped 2 bases and J dropped 8; count of bases not matched to a gene: 13. Germline V gene data show CDR1 as SGDLS and CDR2 as YYNGEE. The CDR3 extends over 16 amino acids. The CDR3 region is CASSVGGQAEGEPQHF. In nucleotides, the CDR3 is TGTGCCAGCAGCGTGGGAGGACAGGCGGAAGGGGAGCCCCAGCATTTT.

The chain couples TRBV19 to TRBJ1-1; D not certain. The germline gives CDR1 LNHDA, CDR2 SQIVND (reference sequence). With 0 bases removed from V and 6 bases from J, the gap between germline ends came to 20 bases. The CDR3 extends over 17 amino acids. DNA of the CDR3: TGTGCCAGTAGTATAGATCTCCGCGGCGGTCCAAATGCTGAAGCTTTCTTT. Amino acids: CASSIDLRGGPNAEAFF.

This chain uses TRBV4-2 with TRBJ1-2, with D unclear. Between the trimmed V and J ends, which lost 0 bases and 1 base, there was a span of 9 bases. CDR1 and CDR2 (germline): LGHNA, YNFKEQ. The CDR3 runs to 15 residues. The CDR3 DNA sequence: TGTGCCAGCAGCCAAGATAGGCGGATTAACTATGGCTACACCTTC. Its translation: CASSQDRRINYGYTF.

The chain employs TRBV7-2 and TRBJ2-2, with D tentatively TRBD1 (7 bases). V was trimmed by 4 bases and J by 7 bases, leaving 22 bases between them. Germline V gene sequence: CDR1 SGHTA, CDR2 FQGNSA. The CDR3 is 17 residues long. CDR3 in amino acids: CASSSWAGPQGGGELFF. CDR3 sequence (DNA): TGTGCCAGCAGCTCTTGGGCGGGGCCCCAGGGGGGCGGGGAGCTGTTTTTT.

V usage is TRBV9 and J usage is TRBJ2-7; D may be TRBD2 (5 bases). The CDR3 spans 14 residues. Germline-derived CDR1 and CDR2 are SGDLS and YYNGEE. Trimming pared 6 bases from V and 1 base from J, leaving 14 bases between. The CDR3 loop reads CASTTAEWSYEQYF. In DNA, the CDR3 is TGTGCCAGCACCACAGCGGAATGGTCCTACGAGCAGTACTTC.

V is TRBV7-2 and J is TRBJ2-1, with 15 bases that match TRBD2. The CDR3 covers 18 residues. J lost 4 bases, V lost 5 bases, and 9 bases had no gene match. Germline lookup yields CDR1 SGHTA and CDR2 FQGNSA. The DNA for the CDR3 is TGTGCCAGCAGCCCCCCGACGGGACTAGCGGGAGGATACAATGAGCAGTTCTTC. Translated: CASSPPTGLAGGYNEQFF. Together with reference TRBV7-2 and TRBJ2-1, the CDR3 gives the full variable domain: GAGVSQSPSNKVTEKGKDVELRCDPISGHTALYWYRQSLGQGLEFLIYFQGNSAPDKSGLPSDRFSAERTGGSVSTLTIQRTQQEDSAVYLCASSPPTGLAGGYNEQFFGPGTRLTVL.

This clone was observed a single time. This chain links TRBV4-3 with TRBJ2-1; D call uncertain. Germline V gene sequence: CDR1 LGHNA, CDR2 YSLEER. The CDR3 runs to 12 residues. The ends were cut back, 0 bases at V and 9 bases at J, with 6 bases in the middle. CDR3 sequence reads: CASSQDTSEQFF. The CDR3 DNA sequence: TGCGCCAGCAGCCAAGACACCAGTGAGCAGTTCTTC.

The V and J genes are TRBV3-1 (or the pseudogene TRBV3-2) and TRBJ1-3; weak D call: TRBD1 (5 bases). This CDR3 has 15 amino acids. Germline values: CDR1 LGHDT, CDR2 YNNKEL (reference sequence). Between the trimmed V and J ends, which lost 7 bases and 0 bases, there was a span of 13 bases. CDR3 in amino acids: CASTSDISSGNTIYF. CDR3 bases: TGTGCCAGCACCTCGGACATTAGCTCTGGAAACACCATATATTTT.

The chain is built from TRBV9 and TRBJ2-6, with D uncertain. V lost 0 bases to trimming and J lost 0 bases, with 10 bases between them. CDR1 and CDR2 from the germline V gene are SGDLS and YYNGEE. The CDR3 has 17 amino acids. The CDR3 protein is CASSVDPQNSGANVLTF. For the CDR3, the DNA is TGTGCCAGCAGCGTAGATCCACAGAACTCTGGGGCCAACGTCCTGACTTTC. Combining the CDR3 with reference TRBV9 and TRBJ2-6 gives the whole variable domain DSGVTQTPKHLITATGQRVTLRCSPRSGDLSVYWYQQSLDQGLQFLIQYYNGEERAKGNILERFSAQQFPDLHSELNLSSLELGDSALYFCASSVDPQNSGANVLTFGAGSRLTVL.

The chain couples TRBV30 to TRBJ2-1; perhaps TRBD2 as D (5 bases). V gave up 5 bases and J gave up 0 bases, with 11 bases separating them. Germline V CDR1 and CDR2: GTSNPN, SVGIG (reference sequence). The CDR3 sequence is 14 residues long. CDR3 residues: CAWAEDSSYNEQFF. Here the CDR3 DNA reads TGTGCCTGGGCGGAGGATAGCTCCTACAATGAGCAGTTCTTC.

This sequence joins TRBV6-2 or TRBV6-3 and TRBJ2-7, with D maybe TRBD2 (6 bases). This CDR3 has 15 residues. V was pared by 4 bases and J by 0 bases, with 13 bases between. CDR1 is MNHEY, CDR2 SVGEGT, per germline. The CDR3 coding sequence is TGTGCCAGCAGTTCCGGGACGGGAGACTCCTACGAGCAGTACTTC. Amino acid sequence: CASSSGTGDSYEQYF.

The chain links TRBV6-1 to TRBJ2-5; 9 bases map to TRBD1. Germline V gives CDR1 MNHNS, CDR2 SASEGT. V trimming: 1 base; J trimming: 5 bases; junction bases outside the gene matches: 5. The CDR3 runs to 15 residues. CDR3 in amino acids: CASSEGDRGGETQYF. The DNA for the CDR3 is TGTGCCAGCAGTGAAGGCGACAGGGGGGGGGAGACCCAGTACTTC.

The V gene is TRBV7-9, the J gene TRBJ2-5; 7 bases agree with TRBD1. CDR3 length equals 14 residues. Germline-derived CDR1 and CDR2 are SEHNR and FQNEAQ (reference sequence). V was clipped by 5 bases and J by 3 bases; unmatched bases: 6. CDR3 nucleotides: TGTGCCAGCAGCCCGACAGGGATTGAAGAGACCCAGTACTTC. As protein: CASSPTGIEETQYF.

The genes are TRBV19 and TRBJ2-1; 7 bases line up with TRBD1. V shed 7 bases, J shed 6 bases, and the junction held 12 bases outside the gene matches. The CDR3 has 15 residues. Looked up from germline, CDR1 is LNHDA and CDR2 is SQIVND (reference sequence). The CDR3 here is CASTIGTGALNEQFF. In DNA form, the CDR3 reads TGTGCCAGTACCATAGGCACAGGGGCCCTCAATGAGCAGTTCTTC.